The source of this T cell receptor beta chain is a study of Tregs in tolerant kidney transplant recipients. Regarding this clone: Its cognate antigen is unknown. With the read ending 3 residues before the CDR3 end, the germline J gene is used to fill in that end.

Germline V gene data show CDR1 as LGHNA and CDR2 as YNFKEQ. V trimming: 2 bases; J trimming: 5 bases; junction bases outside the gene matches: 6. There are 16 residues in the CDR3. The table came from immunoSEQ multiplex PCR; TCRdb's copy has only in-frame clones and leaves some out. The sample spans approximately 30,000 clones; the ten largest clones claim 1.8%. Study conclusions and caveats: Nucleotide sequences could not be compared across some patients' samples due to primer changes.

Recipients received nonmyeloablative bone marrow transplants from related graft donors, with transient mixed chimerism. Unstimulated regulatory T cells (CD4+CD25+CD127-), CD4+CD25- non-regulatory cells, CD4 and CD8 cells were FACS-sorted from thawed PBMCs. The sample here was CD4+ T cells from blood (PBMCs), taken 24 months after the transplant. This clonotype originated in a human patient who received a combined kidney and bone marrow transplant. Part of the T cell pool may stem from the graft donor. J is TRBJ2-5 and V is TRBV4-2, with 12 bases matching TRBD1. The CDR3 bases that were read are TGTGCCAGCAGCCAAACCGGGACAGGGGGCAGGGAGACC. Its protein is CASSQTGTGGRET. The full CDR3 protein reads CASSQTGTGGRETQYF.